What follows are 24 T cell receptor beta chains derived from one specimen sequenced in a study of blood T cell repertoires in COVID-19. Produced via immunoSEQ multiplex PCR; TCRdb's table is partial and in-frame only. The sample includes 400,000 or so clones, approximately 91% of them seen just once. What was sequenced was peripheral blood. The receptors originated from a woman aged 40 to 50 with COVID-19, enrolled during active disease.

This chain uses TRBV7-3 with TRBJ2-3, with 8 bases identical to TRBD2. The CDR3 contains 15 residues. The ends lost 5 bases at V and 4 bases at J; junction bases unmatched: 8. Per the germline V gene, CDR1 is SGHTA and CDR2 is FQGTGA. The CDR3 DNA reads TGTGCCAGCAGCCCCGGGACTAGTGTTGCAGATACGCAGTATTTT. It yields the protein CASSPGTSVADTQYF.

This rearrangement joins TRBV18 to TRBJ1-6; D is perhaps TRBD1 (5 bases). This CDR3 comprises 13 residues. The germline CDR1 and CDR2 sequences are KGHSH and LQKENI. V shed 4 bases and J shed 8 bases, with 9 bases lying between them. The CDR3 DNA reads as TGTGCCAGCTCACGGAGCAGGGATTCACCCCTCCACTTT. Amino acid sequence: CASSRSRDSPLHF.

The chain carries TRBV19 and TRBJ1-3; 9 positions match TRBD1. CDR3 length: 14 amino acids. V gave up 6 bases and J gave up 4 bases; unmatched junction bases: 4. Germline V gives CDR1 LNHDA, CDR2 SQIVND (reference sequence). CDR3: CASRGQGSGNTIYF. CDR3 bases: TGTGCCAGTAGGGGACAGGGTTCGGGAAACACCATATATTTT.

This clone came up once. V usage is TRBV6-5 and J usage is TRBJ2-7; D possibly corresponds to TRBD2 (6 bases). Germline CDR1 reads MNHEY; CDR2 reads SVGAGI. V shed 7 bases and J shed 3 bases, with 16 bases lying between them. The CDR3 is made up of 14 amino acids. Here the CDR3 reads CASKSGLTFYEQYF. In DNA, the CDR3 is TGTGCCAGCAAATCGGGACTCACCTTCTACGAGCAGTACTTC.

The rearrangement uses TRBV4-3 and TRBJ2-1; the D gene is possibly TRBD2 (6 bases). CDR1 and CDR2 from the germline V gene are LGHNA and YSLEER. The CDR3 totals 15 residues. V was cut by 3 bases and J by 7 bases, with 16 bases left in between. The CDR3 DNA reads TGCGCCAGCAGCCAGGATTTCTTTGGGGGGAATGAGCAGTTCTTC. Translating it yields CASSQDFFGGNEQFF.

Only a few counts were recorded for this clone. The chain combines TRBV5-4 with TRBJ1-2; 9 positions match TRBD1. V shed 2 bases and J 8 bases; nucleotides not matched to a gene: 4. Germline V gene sequence: CDR1 SGHNT, CDR2 YYREEE (reference sequence). This CDR3 has 13 amino acids. In DNA, the CDR3 is TGTGCCAGCAGCTTCGGGACAGGGTTCGGCTACACCTTC. Translation: CASSFGTGFGYTF.

This rearrangement joins TRBV7-9 to TRBJ1-2, with a tentative D call TRBD1 (5 bases). The V end was cut by 1 base, the J end by 0 bases, with 12 bases between. CDR1 SEHNR and CDR2 FQNEAQ come from the germline V gene (reference sequence). This CDR3 contains 16 residues. CDR3 sequence: CASSLGAQGANYGYTF. CDR3 sequence (DNA): TGTGCCAGCAGCTTAGGGGCTCAAGGGGCTAACTATGGCTACACCTTC.

This clone was observed a handful of times. The rearrangement uses TRBV7-8 and TRBJ1-5, with D unresolved. Trimming took off 5 bases at V and 4 bases at J, with 12 bases between the two ends. Germline lookup yields CDR1 SGHVS and CDR2 FQNEAQ. The CDR3 runs 14 residues. CDR3 DNA sequence: TGTGCCAGCAGCCTCAACGGGGTTAATCAGCCCCAGCATTTT. Protein product: CASSLNGVNQPQHF.

The chain recombines TRBV5-6 with TRBJ1-2, with D perhaps matching TRBD1 (5 bases). V was clipped by 1 base and J by 9 bases, with 19 bases between them. Germline CDR1 reads SGHDT; CDR2 reads YYEEEE. The CDR3 sequence is 15 residues long. In nucleotides, the CDR3 is TGTGCCAGCAGCTTGTTTCAGGGAAACTTTCAGCGCTACACCTTC. This encodes CASSLFQGNFQRYTF.

J is TRBJ1-5 and V is TRBV19, with D perhaps matching TRBD1 (6 bases). Germline V gene lookup returns CDR1 LNHDA and CDR2 SQIVND (reference sequence). This CDR3 has 16 residues. V lost 5 bases and J lost 1, with 15 bases in between. For the CDR3, the DNA is TGTGCCAGTAGTGATCCCGGGACACCAAGCAATCAGCCCCAGCATTTT. Translating gives CASSDPGTPSNQPQHF.

V and J are TRBV11-2 and TRBJ2-3; TRBD1 agrees at 9 bases. Germline V gene data show CDR1 as SGHAT and CDR2 as FQNNGV. The CDR3 has 16 amino acids. The V and J ends lost 4 bases and 2 bases, in that order; junction bases with no gene match: 7. The CDR3 spells CASSSYRGRVTDTQYF. The CDR3 DNA is TGTGCCAGCAGCTCATACAGGGGGCGCGTCACAGATACGCAGTATTTT.

In this sample, this clone turned up once. This chain's CDR3 is CASSSLAGGSYNEQFF. CDR3 bases: TGTGCCAGCAGTTCACTAGCGGGGGGGTCCTACAATGAGCAGTTCTTC. The chain uses TRBV6-5 and TRBJ2-1; 13 nucleotides agree with TRBD2. With V trimmed by 4 bases and J by 1 base, 1 base remained unmatched. The CDR3 loop spans 16 amino acids. Germline CDR1 reads MNHEY; CDR2 reads SVGAGI.

The chain combines TRBV7-9 with TRBJ1-3; 7 nucleotides line up with TRBD1. This CDR3 has 15 residues. Germline V gene data show CDR1 as SEHNR and CDR2 as FQNEAQ (reference sequence). J was trimmed by 4 bases and V by 0 bases; bases with no gene match: 3. The CDR3 protein is CASSLAGGAGNTIYF. The CDR3 coding sequence is TGTGCCAGCAGCTTAGCAGGGGGCGCCGGAAACACCATATATTTT.

Concerning this clone itself: Distinct nucleotide sequences in the sample also encode this CDR3. This chain links TRBV7-9 with TRBJ1-1; maybe TRBD1 (5 bases). The CDR3 covers 14 residues. The V gene lost 0 bases and the J gene lost 1 base, with 6 bases spanning the gap. Germline assignment: CDR1 SEHNR and CDR2 FQNEAQ (reference sequence). CDR3 nucleotide sequence: TGTGCCAGCAGCTTAGCGGGGGGGAACACTGAAGCTTTCTTT. It encodes CASSLAGGNTEAFF.

The genes are TRBV3-1 (or the pseudogene TRBV3-2) and TRBJ2-7; maybe TRBD2 (6 bases). Trimming left V 4 bases short and J 5 bases short, with 21 bases between. Germline V gene lookup returns CDR1 LGHDT and CDR2 YNNKEL (reference sequence). This CDR3 comprises 16 residues. CDR3 DNA: TGTGCCAGCAGCCCCCTGGGGACTTTATTGCCGCACGAGCAGTACTTC. Encoded protein: CASSPLGTLLPHEQYF.

The V call is TRBV7-9, the J call TRBJ1-3; possibly TRBD1 for D (5 bases). This CDR3 spans 16 amino acids. The germline gives CDR1 SEHNR, CDR2 FQNEAQ (reference sequence). The CDR3 nucleotides are TGTGCTTTACTTTCGGGGGGGACGTACTCTGGAAACACCATATATTTT. Residues: CALLSGGTYSGNTIYF.

The V call is TRBV5-8, the J call TRBJ1-6; D might be TRBD1 (5 bases). The CDR3 runs to 15 residues. Germline V CDR1 and CDR2: SGHTS, YDEGEE. Trimming shortened V by 2 bases and J by 9 bases, and 15 bases separated the two germline ends. The CDR3 here is CASSFWGGRISPLHF. As DNA, the CDR3 is TGTGCCAGCAGCTTTTGGGGGGGGAGAATTTCACCCCTCCACTTT. The whole variable domain, remainder taken from reference TRBV5-8 and TRBJ1-6, is EAGVTQSPTHLIKTRGQQATLRCSPISGHTSVYWYQQALGLGLQFLLWYDEGEERNRGNFPPRFSGRQFPNYSSELNVNALELEDSALYLCASSFWGGRISPLHFGNGTRLTVT.

This chain uses TRBV7-3 with TRBJ1-5; the D is unclear. Germline CDR1 SGHTA, CDR2 FQGTGA. Between the trimmed V and J ends, which lost 5 bases and 0 bases, there was a span of 29 bases. The CDR3 length is 21 residues. CDR3 sequence (DNA): TGTGCCAGCAGCGCTACCCTATCTACGGGGTATGGCCCCTCTAGCAATCAGCCCCAGCATTTT. It yields the protein CASSATLSTGYGPSSNQPQHF. The whole variable domain, remainder taken from reference TRBV7-3 and TRBJ1-5, is GAGVSQTPSNKVTEKGKYVELRCDPISGHTALYWYRQSLGQGPEFLIYFQGTGAADDSGLPNDRFFAVRPEGSVSTLKIQRTERGDSAVYLCASSATLSTGYGPSSNQPQHFGDGTRLSIL.

This clone was seen a few times. Here the CDR3 reads CASSLEGRLPYEQYF. DNA for the CDR3: TGTGCCAGCAGCTTAGAAGGCAGGTTGCCCTACGAGCAGTACTTC. The genes are TRBV7-9 and TRBJ2-7; D uncertain. Per germline, CDR1 SEHNR and CDR2 FQNEAQ (reference sequence). The CDR3 sequence is 15 residues long. V was shortened by 1 base and J by 2 bases, with 12 bases between the two germline ends.

Remarks on this clone: Within the sample, other DNA sequences also encode this same CDR3. The J gene is TRBJ1-4, the V gene TRBV9, with 9 bases fitting TRBD1. CDR1 SGDLS and CDR2 YYNGEE come from the germline V gene. CDR3 length equals 14 residues. The ends lost 2 bases at V and 5 bases at J; junction bases unmatched: 1. CDR3 bases: TGTGCCAGCAGCGTCGGACAGGGGAATGAAAAACTGTTTTTT. Translating gives CASSVGQGNEKLFF. Filled out from reference TRBV9 and TRBJ1-4, the complete variable domain reads DSGVTQTPKHLITATGQRVTLRCSPRSGDLSVYWYQQSLDQGLQFLIQYYNGEERAKGNILERFSAQQFPDLHSELNLSSLELGDSALYFCASSVGQGNEKLFFGSGTQLSVL.

The rearrangement uses TRBV5-4 and TRBJ2-6, with D maybe TRBD2 (5 bases). The V end lost 4 bases, the J end lost 2 bases, and 16 bases lay between the germline ends. The V gene's germline CDR1 is SGHNT and CDR2 YYREEE (reference sequence). The CDR3 has 17 residues. The CDR3 protein is CASSPGGLGTGANVLTF. DNA of the CDR3: TGTGCCAGCAGCCCAGGAGGCCTAGGAACTGGGGCCAACGTCCTGACTTTC.

About this clone: Because it lacks the conserved phenylalanine or tryptophan at the end, this CDR3 is likely a read error. This chain joins TRBV18 and TRBJ1-2; 8 positions match TRBD1. The V segment lost 6 bases and the J segment 8 bases; nucleotides outside the gene matches: 8. The CDR3 totals 13 residues. Germline assignment: CDR1 KGHSH and CDR2 LQKENI. The chain's CDR3 is CASSHDRGNGYTL. The DNA of the CDR3 is TGTGCCAGCTCCCACGACAGGGGAAACGGCTACACCCTC.

This clone has just one count. V usage is TRBV28 and J usage is TRBJ1-5; 8 bases map to TRBD1. The CDR3 sequence is 15 residues long. The V segment lost 6 bases and the J segment 5 bases; nucleotides outside the gene matches: 9. Germline CDR1 reads MDHEN; CDR2 reads SYDVKM. This CDR3 reads CASSKDRVIDQPQHF. Here the CDR3 DNA reads TGTGCCAGCAGCAAGGACAGGGTTATAGATCAGCCCCAGCATTTT.

The V call is TRBV5-4, the J call TRBJ1-4; weak D call: TRBD1 (6 bases). Trimming cost V 4 bases and J 7 bases, with 23 bases left between them. The CDR3 loop spans 17 amino acids. Germline CDR1 SGHNT, CDR2 YYREEE (reference sequence). CDR3 region: CASSPNGGSKGGEKLFF. The CDR3 DNA follows: TGTGCCAGCAGCCCGAATGGGGGCTCGAAAGGCGGTGAAAAACTGTTTTTT.